This T cell receptor beta chain was sequenced in a study of blood T cell repertoires in COVID-19. About the study: Acute and convalescent COVID-19 samples came from the United States, Italy and Spain.

Only in-frame clones appear in the TCRdb table, and some are missing; sequencing was by immunoSEQ multiplex PCR. The table lists roughly 61,000 clones, roughly 70% of them singletons. Participant ages covered about 18 to 89 years across about 22 US areas. Up to 2 weeks before entering the study, exposed participants had met a COVID-19 case. The CDR3 totals 14 residues. The trim removed 4 bases at V and 8 bases at J, leaving 8 bases unmatched. Germline CDR1 MDHEN, CDR2 SYDVKM. The TCR originated in a woman in her sixties or seventies who had been exposed to COVID-19. V gene TRBV28 combines with J gene TRBJ1-2, with 9 bases lining up with TRBD1. The specimen was PBMCs or T cells enriched from blood (not recorded which). CDR3 sequence reads: CASSSQGARKGYTF. The CDR3 region has the DNA TGTGCCAGCAGTTCACAGGGGGCGCGCAAGGGCTACACCTTC.